These T cell receptor beta chains were read from a single sample in a study of Tregs in tolerant kidney transplant recipients. Clones were read by immunoSEQ multiplex PCR, and TCRdb kept only the in-frame ones, dropping some. This table holds tens of thousands of clones, 90% to 95% found once. The sample consisted of CD4+ T cells from blood (PBMCs), taken 24 months after the transplant. These receptor sequences come from a human patient who received a combined kidney and bone marrow transplant. Certain T cells may be donor cells from the graft. CDR3s include the opening cysteine and the closing phenylalanine or tryptophan. A D gene is named only where the DNA matches it firmly. Size is stated for part of the rows, as once, few or many counts, or as a class when the clone is expanded.

-	14	-	TRBV30	TRBJ1-5	TGTGCCTGGAGTGTACGCAGGGGATATCAGCCCCAGCATTTT	CAWSVRRGYQPQHF
TRBD2	14	-	TRBV29-1	TRBJ2-1	TGCAGCGTCCACGGGGGGAGAGGGGTGGATGAGCAGTTCTTC	CSVHGGRGVDEQFF
-	14	-	TRBV25-1	TRBJ1-2	TGTGCCAGCAGTGAATCCGGGGGGGGGTATGGCTACACCTTC	CASSESGGGYGYTF
TRBD1	14	-	TRBV7-3	TRBJ2-3	TGTGCCAGCAGCCTAGGACAGGGCCCAGATACGCAGTATTTT	CASSLGQGPDTQYF
TRBD1	14	-	TRBV2	TRBJ2-5	TGTGCCAGCAGTTTACAGGGGGCTCTAGAGACCCAGTACTTC	CASSLQGALETQYF
TRBD1	13	-	TRBV29-1	TRBJ1-2	TGCAGCGTCGTGGGACAGGGCAGGAATGGCTACACCTTC	CSVVGQGRNGYTF
-	13	-	TRBV6-5	TRBJ1-4	TGTGCCAGCGGCCGGGTTCGGAAAGAAAAACTGTTTTTT	CASGRVRKEKLFF
TRBD2	11	-	TRBV5-6	TRBJ2-1	TGTGCCAGCAGCCGACTAGCAGGTCAGTTCTTC	CASSRLAGQFF
-	17	-	TRBV10-2	TRBJ1-5	TGCGCCAGCCTTAAAACAATGGGCGCTTTTAGCAATCAGCCCCAGCATTTT	CASLKTMGAFSNQPQHF
TRBD2	17	-	TRBV18	TRBJ2-1	TGTGCCAGCTCACGAGGCCCTACTAGCGGGGGGGCCTATGAGCAGTTCTTC	CASSRGPTSGGAYEQFF
TRBD2	17	once	TRBV19	TRBJ2-7	TGTGCCAGTAGTTCTCACTCCGGGACTTCGACGGGGGGCGAGCAGTACTTC	CASSSHSGTSTGGEQYF
-	17	once	TRBV2	TRBJ2-2	TGTGCCAGCAGTGTAGGAGACGGGTACAAGACAGAAGGGGAGCTGTTTTTT	CASSVGDGYKTEGELFF
TRBD2	16	-	TRBV12-5	TRBJ2-5	TGTGCTAGTGGTTCGTCTACTAGCGGGAGGCGGGAGACCCAGTACTTC	CASGSSTSGRRETQYF
-	12	-	TRBV11-2	TRBJ2-7	TGTGCCAGCAGCTTAGGACACTACGAGCAGTACTTC	CASSLGHYEQYF
TRBD1	15	-	TRBV28	TRBJ2-7	TGTGCCAGCAGTTGGGGGGGGACAGGGGCCCACGAGCAGTACTTC	CASSWGGTGAHEQYF
TRBD1	12	-	TRBV29-1	TRBJ1-1	TGCAGCGCTGGACAGGGTGGCACTGAAGCTTTCTTT	CSAGQGGTEAFF
-	13	-	TRBV25-1	TRBJ2-1	TGTGCCAGCAGTGAAGTTACAGGTGGCCTTTTGTTCTTC	CASSEVTGGLLFF
-	15	-	TRBV7-3	TRBJ2-2	TGTGCCAGCAGCTCCCGGGACACGAACACCGGGGAGCTGTTTTTT	CASSSRDTNTGELFF
-	11	-	TRBV11-3	TRBJ2-7	TGTGCCAGCAGCCCAAACTACGAGCAGTACTTC	CASSPNYEQYF
-	15	-	TRBV21-1	TRBJ2-1	TGTGCCAGCAGCAATTCTAGCGGGAGTTACAATGAGCAGTTCTTC	CASSNSSGSYNEQFF
TRBD1	14	-	TRBV25-1	TRBJ1-2	TGTGCCAGCAGTGAATCGGACAGGGTCTATGGCTACACCTTC	CASSESDRVYGYTF
TRBD2	15	once	TRBV7-8	TRBJ2-7	TGTGCCAGCAGCCCAGGACTAGCGGGAGCCTACGAGCAGTACTTC	CASSPGLAGAYEQYF
-	18	-	TRBV5-1	TRBJ2-3	TGCGCCAGCAGCTTGGATAGGAGGTTAGGAGGGCCATCGGATACGCAGTATTTT	CASSLDRRLGGPSDTQYF
TRBD2	16	-	TRBV15	TRBJ2-5	TGTGCCACCTCTAGCGGGAGGCCGCGGCAACAAGAGACCCAGTACTTC	CATSSGRPRQQETQYF
-	17	-	TRBV15	TRBJ2-2	TGTGCCACCAGCAGACTAAGATACAGGGTCGACACCGGGGAGCTGTTTTTT	CATSRLRYRVDTGELFF
TRBD1	15	-	TRBV7-2	TRBJ1-4	TGTGCCAGCAGCTTAGTAGGGCCAGGGGGTGGTGAACTGTTTTTT	CASSLVGPGGGELFF
TRBD1	14	-	TRBV29-1	TRBJ2-2	TGCAGCGCCGTGGGGACAGGGAAGACCGGGGAGCTGTTTTTT	CSAVGTGKTGELFF
TRBD2	17	-	TRBV29-1	TRBJ2-1	TGCAGCGCCCAACCGGGACTAGCGGGAGGGAAATACAATGAGCAGTTCTTC	CSAQPGLAGGKYNEQFF
-	16	-	TRBV2	TRBJ1-6	TGTGCCAGCAACATTGGGGAGGGATCTTATAATTCCCCCCTCCACTTT	CASNIGEGSYNSPLHF
TRBD1	15	-	TRBV28	TRBJ1-2	TGTGCCACCGTCCAGGGGACAGGGGCTTACTATGGCTACACCTTC	CATVQGTGAYYGYTF
TRBD2	15	-	TRBV7-3	TRBJ2-7	TGTGCCAGCAGCCAAGGTGGGACTAGCGGGAGTAAGCAGTACTTC	CASSQGGTSGSKQYF
TRBD1	14	few	TRBV27	TRBJ1-1	TGTGCCAGCAGTTTTAACCCAGGGGGCACTGAAGCTTTCTTT	CASSFNPGGTEAFF
TRBD2	15	-	TRBV4-1	TRBJ2-3	TGCGCCAGCAGCCCTCAGCGGGGGGGGACAGATACGCAGTATTTT	CASSPQRGGTDTQYF
-	13	-	TRBV19	TRBJ2-7	TGTGCCAGTAGTATATCCAGGGATTTCGAGCAGTACTTC	CASSISRDFEQYF
-	19	-	TRBV21-1	TRBJ2-1	TGTGCCAGCAGCTTAGGGACTAGCGGGAGCCCACTCTCCTACAATGAGCAGTTCTTC	CASSLGTSGSPLSYNEQFF
-	15	-	TRBV7-3	TRBJ2-1	TGTGCCAGCAGCTCCCGCAGCGGGCGCTACAATGAGCAGTTCTTC	CASSSRSGRYNEQFF
-	16	-	TRBV5-4	TRBJ2-7	TGTGCCAGCAGCTGGTCCTCCGGGACTTCGACCTACGAGCAGTACTTC	CASSWSSGTSTYEQYF
TRBD1	15	-	TRBV27	TRBJ1-5	TGTGCCAGCAGAAAAACAGGGGGCGGCAATCAGCCCCAGCATTTT	CASRKTGGGNQPQHF
-	21	-	TRBV7-8	TRBJ2-6	TGTGCCAGCAGCTTACGCAGGGTCATGGTCACCACTAACTCTGGGGCCAACGTCCTGACTTTC	CASSLRRVMVTTNSGANVLTF
-	15	-	TRBV4-1	TRBJ2-2	TGCGCCAGCAGCCAACGGCGGGGGAACACCGGGGAGCTGTTTTTT	CASSQRRGNTGELFF
-	13	few	TRBV2	TRBJ1-5	TGTGCCTCCACCCCAGATAGCAATCAGCCCCAGCATTTT	CASTPDSNQPQHF
TRBD1	16	-	TRBV4-3	TRBJ2-3	TGCGCCAGCAGCCAAGATTTGGAGACAGGGTCAGATACGCAGTATTTT	CASSQDLETGSDTQYF
TRBD1	15	-	TRBV6-5	TRBJ1-5	TGTGCCAGCAGACCCTCAGGGGGCGCATTTCAGCCCCAGCATTTT	CASRPSGGAFQPQHF
TRBD1	15	-	TRBV28	TRBJ1-2	TGTGCCAGCAGTCTATCGAACAGGGGGCTCAGTGGCTACACCTTC	CASSLSNRGLSGYTF
TRBD1	13	-	TRBV4-1	TRBJ1-4	TGCGCCAGCAGCCGGGGACAGGGAGAAAAACTGTTTTTT	CASSRGQGEKLFF
-	14	-	TRBV21-1	TRBJ2-3	TGTGCCAGCAGCAAAGAAGGTAGCGGAGATACGCAGTATTTT	CASSKEGSGDTQYF
-	12	-	TRBV25-1	TRBJ2-7	TGTGCCAGCAGCGGGATCTTTAACGAGCAGTACTTC	CASSGIFNEQYF